These T cell receptor beta chains were read from a single sample in a study of vaccination effects on CD4 cells after COVID-19. Profiled with immunoSEQ multiplex PCR; TCRdb holds only in-frame clones, not every one. The sample includes about 41,000 clones, about two thirds of them seen just once. Their target antigens are unknown. The sequences come from CD4+ T cells from PBMCs cultured with HCoV-OC43 spike peptides, collected before COVID-19 vaccination. The receptors were gathered from a human donor who received a COVID-19 vaccine. Both conserved end residues are part of each CDR3. A D gene is named only where the DNA matches it firmly.

>NA|TRBV3-1/TRBV3-2
CASSPRTSYPHEQYF
>NA|TRBV6-5
CASSRTDMLGELFF
>NA|TRBV4-1
CASSQGAGRSGNTIYF
>NA|TRBV30
CAWSDKGPPGNTIYF
>NA|TRBV10-3
CAISESAGDSRGYTF
>NA|TRBV10-2
CASSPKSGLTLDTQYF
>NA|TRBV2
CASRPLAHADTQYF
>TRBD1|TRBV4-1
CASSRQPRQGSGGYTF
>TRBD2|TRBV2
CASSDPGLVVYEQYF
>NA|TRBV28
CASTRDLGTDTQYF
>NA|TRBV18
CASSPTQGLVRNEQFF
>NA|TRBV30
CAWSVSGYEQYF
>TRBD1|TRBV2
CASRVGQGVGGYTF
>NA|TRBV6-2/TRBV6-3
CASSRRLTGTSDIQYF
>NA|TRBV7-2
CASSSKNRVLGNTIYF
>NA|TRBV18
CASSLGGNTGELFF
>TRBD2|TRBV19
CASSRTGTSGVSYEQYF
>NA|TRBV5-1
CASRKDSSNQPQHF
>TRBD1|TRBV28
CASSVRQGLKDADTQYF
>TRBD2|TRBV5-1
CASSTSLAGGAYEQYF
>NA|TRBV28
CASGPNYEQYF
>TRBD1|TRBV7-6
CASSFPGQGAIGELFF
>NA|TRBV5-1
CASSALGTPQETQYF
>TRBD2|TRBV7-2
CASSLRGLAGLRNTGELFF
>NA|TRBV6-9
CASKGGGSLLEQFF
>NA|TRBV5-4
CASSQTARDTQYF
>NA|TRBV4-2
CASSQVGSDEKLFF
>TRBD1|TRBV6-2/TRBV6-3
CASSYSTGSSPLHF
>NA|TRBV30
CAWSSDGTKSVGYTF
>TRBD1|TRBV7-4
CASSSDRETEAFF
>NA|TRBV28
CASSTTAVSYNEQFF
>NA|TRBV18
CASSLEETQYF
>NA|TRBV20-1
CSASHPNTIYF
>NA|TRBV27
CASSIRAPYEQYF
>TRBD2|TRBV28
CASSLPTLAGSLHEQYF
>NA|TRBV10-3
CAISESPNTGELFF
>NA|TRBV7-9
CASSPSTVNTEAFF
>TRBD1|TRBV9
CASSGQGEQYF
>TRBD1|TRBV9
CASSVQGVQGYTF
>TRBD1|TRBV2
CASSVPGTGGSGEQYF
>NA|TRBV28
CASTIKGGGSTF
>NA|TRBV12-3/TRBV12-4
CASSLENTEAFF